These 10 T cell receptor beta chains were all obtained from the same sample, sequenced in a study of T cell changes during pregnancy in multiple sclerosis. The repertoire was sequenced with immunoSEQ multiplex PCR; TCRdb's copy has only in-frame clones and lacks some. The sample lists under 30,000 clones, 75% to 90% occurring once. The specimen was CD8+ T cells from peripheral blood mononuclear cells, collected after pregnancy. These receptors were collected from a female donor with multiple sclerosis, enrolled in a pregnancy study.

In its sample, this clone was seen once. The V gene is TRBV15, the J gene TRBJ2-7; perhaps TRBD2 as D (6 bases). Germline assignment: CDR1 LNHNV and CDR2 YYDKDF (reference sequence). Trimming removed 6 bases from V and 1 base from J, with 19 bases in between. The CDR3 is 16 residues long. CDR3 nucleotides: TGTGCCACCAGTCATATTGTACTCCGGGGGTCCTACGAGCAGTACTTC. Translated, it gives CATSHIVLRGSYEQYF.

This chain's CDR3 is CASSSGTGNEQFF. The CDR3 region has the DNA TGTGCCAGCAGCTCGGGGACTGGCAATGAGCAGTTCTTC. The chain links TRBV7-3 to TRBJ2-1; weak D call: TRBD2 (6 bases). This CDR3 has 13 amino acids. Germline V lookup: CDR1 SGHTA, CDR2 FQGTGA. With 4 bases removed from V and 6 bases from J, the gap between germline ends came to 10 bases.

CDR3 nucleotide sequence: TGCGCCAGCAGCTTGGAGACAGGGGGATACAATGAGCAGTTCTTC. Protein product: CASSLETGGYNEQFF. This chain connects TRBV5-1 to TRBJ2-1; 9 nucleotides line up with TRBD1. The CDR3 is 15 residues long. V trimming: 0 bases; J trimming: 4 bases; junction bases outside the gene matches: 2. The germline gives CDR1 SGHRS, CDR2 YFSETQ.

This clone was recorded once. The chain recombines TRBV11-2 with TRBJ2-1; tentative D call: TRBD2 (5 bases). Trimming took 1 base from V and 6 from J, leaving 10 bases between them. Germline V gene lookup returns CDR1 SGHAT and CDR2 FQNNGV. The CDR3 is 14 amino acids. The CDR3: CASSLGGSFNEQFF. The CDR3, as DNA: TGTGCCAGCAGCTTAGGAGGGAGTTTCAATGAGCAGTTCTTC.

This clone was detected a few times. The gene calls are TRBV4-2 and TRBJ2-7, with 7 nucleotides matching TRBD2. J was trimmed by 2 bases and V by 2 bases; bases with no gene match: 6. Germline V gives CDR1 LGHNA, CDR2 YNFKEQ. This CDR3 is 15 amino acids long. The CDR3 bases are TGTGCCAGCAGCCAAACTGCAACTAGCGCCTACGAGCAGTACTTC. Its protein is CASSQTATSAYEQYF.

The CDR3 region has the DNA TGTGCCAGCAGCCAAGAGCGAGCGGGAGCAGATACGCAGTATTTT. Translating gives CASSQERAGADTQYF. The chain is built from TRBV7-9 and TRBJ2-3; the match to TRBD2 covers 8 bases. V lost 5 bases and J lost 4; bases outside the gene matches: 8. Per germline, CDR1 SEHNR and CDR2 FQNEAQ (reference sequence). The CDR3 contains 15 residues.

This clone was observed once. The chain recombines TRBV28 with TRBJ2-5; 9 positions agree with TRBD2. The germline V gene has CDR1 MDHEN and CDR2 SYDVKM. V shed 8 bases and J 5 bases; nucleotides not matched to a gene: 12. This CDR3 comprises 15 residues. In DNA, the CDR3 is TGTGCCAGCTCCGGGCTAGCGGGATTTTTGGAGACCCAGTACTTC. This translates into CASSGLAGFLETQYF.

V gene TRBV10-2 combines with J gene TRBJ2-2, with D perhaps TRBD2 (6 bases). This CDR3 region has 15 residues. Trimming took off 2 bases at V and 1 base at J, with 8 bases between the two ends. Germline lookup yields CDR1 WSHSY and CDR2 SAAADI. CDR3 in DNA: TGCGCCAGCAGTGAGGTTAGCGGGAACACCGGGGAGCTGTTTTTT. Translating it yields CASSEVSGNTGELFF.

The chain links TRBV13 to TRBJ1-1; no firm D call. Trimming removed 5 bases from V and 0 bases from J, with 10 bases in between. The CDR3 totals 14 residues. CDR1 is PRHDT, CDR2 FYEKMQ, per germline (reference sequence). CDR3 DNA sequence: TGTGCCAGCAGCCCACGAGGGCTGAACACTGAAGCTTTCTTT. The encoded protein is CASSPRGLNTEAFF. Full variable domain (missing parts from reference TRBV13 and TRBJ1-1): AAGVIQSPRHLIKEKRETATLKCYPIPRHDTVYWYQQGPGQDPQFLISFYEKMQSDKGSIPDRFSAQQFSDYHSELNMSSLELGDSALYFCASSPRGLNTEAFFGQGTRLTVV.

The chain joins TRBV7-8 to TRBJ2-3; D is unresolved. V lost 1 base and J lost 2, with 7 bases in between. The germline gives CDR1 SGHVS, CDR2 FQNEAQ. The CDR3 length is 14 residues. The CDR3 reads CASSLVHITDTQYF. The CDR3 nucleotides read TGTGCCAGCAGCTTAGTACATATCACAGATACGCAGTATTTT.